The sequence of this TCR beta chain was determined in a study of cytomegalovirus exposure and HLA in healthy donors. Study-level points and caveats: Cytomegalovirus status was reportedly diagnosed by the classifier with high sensitivity and specificity. A later analysis reportedly identified an Asian-associated ancestry cluster as carrying fewer N-insertions than the approximately 640-donor mean. The authors listed 180 or so TCR beta chains as cytomegalovirus-associated.

PCR used 60 Vbeta primers and 13 Jbeta primers. Authors' analysis steps: Later analysis identified tens of millions of unique TCR beta chains, about 10 million shared. Repertoires were generated with immunoSEQ multiplex PCR, while TCRdb's copy carries only in-frame clones and drops some. V, J and clone size derive from that table, while D and trimming were established from the DNA sequence. The table includes about 140,000 clones, around four fifths detected once. Turning to this clone: Its antigen is not identified.

V was clipped by 2 bases and J by 6 bases, with 20 bases between them. The CDR3 runs to 17 residues. Germline CDR1 is SGHAT and CDR2 is FQDESV (reference sequence). The sequence derives from a male donor in good health and CMV-seronegative. The V and J genes are TRBV11-1 and TRBJ2-1; a possible D gene is TRBD1 (5 bases). The sample consisted of PBMCs. In DNA, the CDR3 is TGTGCCAGCAGCTTAAGATGGGGCAGGCTTCCTTCCAATGAGCAGTTCTTC. This encodes CASSLRWGRLPSNEQFF. The whole variable domain, remainder taken from reference TRBV11-1 and TRBJ2-1, is EAEVAQSPRYKITEKSQAVAFWCDPISGHATLYWYRQILGQGPELLVQFQDESVVDDSQLPKDRFSAERLKGVDSTLKIQPAELGDSAMYLCASSLRWGRLPSNEQFFGPGTRLTVL.